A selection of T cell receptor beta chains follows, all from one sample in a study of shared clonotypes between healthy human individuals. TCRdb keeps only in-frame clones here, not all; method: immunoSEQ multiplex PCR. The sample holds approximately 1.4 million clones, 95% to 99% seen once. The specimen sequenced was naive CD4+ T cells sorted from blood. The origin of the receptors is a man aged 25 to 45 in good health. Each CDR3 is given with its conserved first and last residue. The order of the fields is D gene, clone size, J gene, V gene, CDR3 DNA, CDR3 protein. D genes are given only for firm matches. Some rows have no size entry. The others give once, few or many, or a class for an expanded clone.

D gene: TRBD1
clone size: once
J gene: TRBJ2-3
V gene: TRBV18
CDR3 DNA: TGTGCCAGCTCCGGGACAGGGGCCGGCACAGATACGCAGTATTTT
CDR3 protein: CASSGTGAGTDTQYF

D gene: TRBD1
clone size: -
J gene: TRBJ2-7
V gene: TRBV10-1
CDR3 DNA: TGCGCCAGCAGGTTCCCGGGACAGGTCTTCTACGAGCAGTACTTC
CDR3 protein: CASRFPGQVFYEQYF

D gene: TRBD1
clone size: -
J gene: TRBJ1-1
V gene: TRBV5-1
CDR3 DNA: TGCGCCAGCAGCTCGCCAGGGGGGGACACTGAAGCTTTCTTT
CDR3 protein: CASSSPGGDTEAFF

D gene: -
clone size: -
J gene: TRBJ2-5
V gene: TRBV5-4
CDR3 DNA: TGTGCCAGCGGATCTCGGACAGAAGAGACCCAGTACTTC
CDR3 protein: CASGSRTEETQYF

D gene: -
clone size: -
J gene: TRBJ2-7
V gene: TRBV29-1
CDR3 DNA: TGCAGCGTTGGGGGAGGAGAGCAGTACTTC
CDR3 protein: CSVGGGEQYF

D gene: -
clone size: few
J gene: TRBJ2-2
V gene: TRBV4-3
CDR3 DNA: TGCGCCAGCAGCCATTCCCAGGCGGGCACCGGGGAGCTGTTTTTT
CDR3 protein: CASSHSQAGTGELFF

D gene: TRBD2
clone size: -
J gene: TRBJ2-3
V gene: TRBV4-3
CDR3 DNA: TGCGCCAGCAGCCAATCGGGCGGACTAGCGGGAAGAGATACGCAGTATTTT
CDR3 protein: CASSQSGGLAGRDTQYF

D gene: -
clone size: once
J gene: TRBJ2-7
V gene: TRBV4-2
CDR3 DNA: TGTGCCAGCAGCCAAGACCGGACCTACGAGCAGTACTTC
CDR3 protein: CASSQDRTYEQYF

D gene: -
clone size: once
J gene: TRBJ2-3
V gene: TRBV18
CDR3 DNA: TGTGCCAGCTCCGAAAAGATTAAAACTAGCACAGATACGCAGTATTTT
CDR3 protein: CASSEKIKTSTDTQYF

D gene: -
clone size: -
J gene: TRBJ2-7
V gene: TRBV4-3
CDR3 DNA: TGCGCCAGCAGCCAAGATACAGGGAGAGGCACCGAGCAGTACTTC
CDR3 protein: CASSQDTGRGTEQYF

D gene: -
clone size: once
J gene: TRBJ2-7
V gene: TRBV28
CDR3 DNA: TGTGCCAGCAGTTTAAAGCTAGCTCGTTACGAGCAGTACTTC
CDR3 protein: CASSLKLARYEQYF

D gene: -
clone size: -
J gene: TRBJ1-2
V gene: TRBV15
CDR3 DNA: TGTGCCACCAGCAGAGGCGGGGGGAAACGGGGCTATGGCTACACCTTC
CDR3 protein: CATSRGGGKRGYGYTF

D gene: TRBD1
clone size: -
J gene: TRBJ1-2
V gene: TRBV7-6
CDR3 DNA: TGTGCCAGCAGCTCCGGACAGGGGACGAGCTATGGCTACACCTTC
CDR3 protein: CASSSGQGTSYGYTF

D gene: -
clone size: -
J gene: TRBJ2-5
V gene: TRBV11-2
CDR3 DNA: TGTGCCAGCAGCTTACTGGGAGAGGAGGAGACCCAGTACTTC
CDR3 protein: CASSLLGEEETQYF

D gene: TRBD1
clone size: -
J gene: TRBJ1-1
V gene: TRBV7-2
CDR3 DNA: TGTGCCAGCAGCGCGGGACAGGGGGCGCGGGGAGCTTTCTTT
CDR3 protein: CASSAGQGARGAFF

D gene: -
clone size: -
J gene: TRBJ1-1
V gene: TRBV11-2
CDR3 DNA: TGTGCCAGCAGCCCCCTATCATGGGAGAACACTGAAGCTTTCTTT
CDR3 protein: CASSPLSWENTEAFF

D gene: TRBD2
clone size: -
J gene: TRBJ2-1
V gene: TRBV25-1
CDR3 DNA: TGTGCCAGCAGTGAATTGTGGTCAGCGGGAATCGTAAATGAGCAGTTCTTC
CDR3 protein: CASSELWSAGIVNEQFF

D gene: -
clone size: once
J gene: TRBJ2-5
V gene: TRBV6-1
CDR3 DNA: TGTGCCAGCAGTGAAGCGCGGGGCTCGCCCGTTCAAGAGACCCAGTACTTC
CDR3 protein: CASSEARGSPVQETQYF

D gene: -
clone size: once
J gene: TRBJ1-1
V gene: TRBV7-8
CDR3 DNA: TGTGCCAGCAGACGAACCCCGGGACCCACTGCCACTGAAGCTTTCTTT
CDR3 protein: CASRRTPGPTATEAFF

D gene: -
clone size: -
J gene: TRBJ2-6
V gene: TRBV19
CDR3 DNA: TGTGCCAGTAGTATAGGTTTAGGGAAGGCCAACGTCCTGACTTTC
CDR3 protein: CASSIGLGKANVLTF

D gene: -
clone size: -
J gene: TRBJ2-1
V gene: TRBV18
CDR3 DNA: TGTGCCAGCTCACCGAAGAGCTCCTACAATGAGCAGTTCTTC
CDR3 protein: CASSPKSSYNEQFF

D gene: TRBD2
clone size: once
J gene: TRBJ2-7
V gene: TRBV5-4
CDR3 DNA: TGTGCCAGCAGCATTCTAGCGGGAGCCTACGAGCAGTACTTC
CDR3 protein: CASSILAGAYEQYF

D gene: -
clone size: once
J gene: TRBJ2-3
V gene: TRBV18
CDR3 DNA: TGTGCCAGCTCACCACCGAGACTCGGGACAGATACGCAGTATTTT
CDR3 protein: CASSPPRLGTDTQYF

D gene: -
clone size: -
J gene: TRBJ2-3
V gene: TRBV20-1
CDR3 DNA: TGCAGTGCTAGGTTCACAGATACGCAGTATTTT
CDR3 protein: CSARFTDTQYF

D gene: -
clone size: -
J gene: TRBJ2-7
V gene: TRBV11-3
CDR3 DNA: TGTGCCAGCAGCCCAGGCGGCTCGTCTTACGAGCAGTACTTC
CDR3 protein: CASSPGGSSYEQYF

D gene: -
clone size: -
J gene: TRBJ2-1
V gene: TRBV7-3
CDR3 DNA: TGTGCCAGCAGCTTTGGGCGGGAAAGGGAGCAGTTCTTC
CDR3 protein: CASSFGREREQFF

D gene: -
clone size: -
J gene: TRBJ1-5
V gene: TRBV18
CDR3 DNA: TGTGCCAGCTCACCAATAGGGGGGAACAATCAGCCCCAGCATTTT
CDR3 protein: CASSPIGGNNQPQHF

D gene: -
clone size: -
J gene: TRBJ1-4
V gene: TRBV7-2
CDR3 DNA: TGTGCCAGCAGCGAGTCAGGGCTTCGGGGCGAAAAACTGTTTTTT
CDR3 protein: CASSESGLRGEKLFF

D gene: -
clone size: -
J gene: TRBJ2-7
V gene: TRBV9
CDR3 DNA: TGTGCCAGCAGCGTTGGCGGTAGCTCCTACGAGCAGTACTTC
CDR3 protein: CASSVGGSSYEQYF

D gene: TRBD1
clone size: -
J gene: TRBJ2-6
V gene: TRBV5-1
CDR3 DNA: TGCGCCAGCAGCCTGGACAGGCTCTCTGGGGCCAACGTCCTGACTTTC
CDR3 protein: CASSLDRLSGANVLTF

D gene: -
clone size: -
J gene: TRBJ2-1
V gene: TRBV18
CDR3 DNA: TGTGCCAGCTCATCGTCTAGCGCCGGGACCTACAATGAGCAGTTCTTC
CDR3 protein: CASSSSSAGTYNEQFF

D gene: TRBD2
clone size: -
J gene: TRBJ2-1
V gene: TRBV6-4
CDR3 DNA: TGTGCCAGCAGTGGACTAGCGGGGCCGAACAATGAGCAGTTCTTC
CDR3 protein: CASSGLAGPNNEQFF

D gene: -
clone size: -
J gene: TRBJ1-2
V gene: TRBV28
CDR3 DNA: TGTGCCAGCAGTTTGTCCTCGGGTGGCTACACCTTC
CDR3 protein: CASSLSSGGYTF